This entry lists 27 T cell receptor beta chains sequenced from one sample in a study of T cells in Graves' hyperthyroidism and ophthalmopathy. RNA transcripts were the template for amplifying TCR beta CDR3 regions. The HTBI primer set served for first-round RT-PCR of the TCR CDR3. TCRdb ran MiXCR on the multiplex PCR reads and lists one entry per CDR3 protein. The data show over 45,000 distinct CDR3 sequences, approximately 48% seen once. The sequencing input was blood. The receptors derive from a woman in her forties or fifties with Graves' ophthalmopathy.

The J gene is TRBJ2-5, the V gene TRBV12-3 or TRBV12-4, with TRBD1 matching over 7 bases. The J segment lost 2 bases and the V segment lost 4 bases, leaving 7 bases of the junction unmatched. The CDR3 covers 15 residues. CDR3 residues: CASSSRRDRQETQYF. The CDR3 bases are TGTGCCAGCAGTTCCCGCCGGGACAGACAAGAGACCCAGTACTTC.

The chain combines TRBV2 with TRBJ1-5; D gene ambiguous. Per germline, CDR1 SNHLY and CDR2 FYNNEI. Trimming stripped 2 bases from V and 14 bases from J, with 10 bases between. This CDR3 contains 11 residues. In DNA, the CDR3 is TGTGCCAGCAGTGAACTAGCGCTCGAGCATTTT. It yields the protein CASSELALEHF. Full variable domain (missing parts from reference TRBV2 and TRBJ1-5): EPEVTQTPSHQVTQMGQEVILRCVPISNHLYFYWYRQILGQKVEFLVSFYNNEISEKSEIFDDQFSVERPDGSNFTLKIRSTKLEDSAMYFCASSELALEHFGDGTRLSIL.

This clonotype showed up many times. The chain recombines TRBV12-3 or TRBV12-4 with TRBJ2-5; TRBD1 aligns across 7 bases. V was pared by 3 bases and J by 2 bases, with 3 bases of the junction left unmatched. CDR3 length: 14 amino acids. CDR3 loop: CASSFWDRQETQYF. The CDR3 bases are TGTGCCAGCAGTTTTTGGGACAGACAAGAGACCCAGTACTTC.

Many counts were recorded for this clonotype. The genes are TRBV9 and TRBJ2-6, with D unclear. V was pared by 3 bases and J by 3 bases, with 10 bases between. The CDR3 is 15 residues long. The germline CDR1 and CDR2 sequences are SGDLS and YYNGEE. CDR3 nucleotide sequence: TGTGCCAGCAGCGCTAGTAGGGTTGGGGCCAACGTCCTGACTTTC. Its protein is CASSASRVGANVLTF.

The rearrangement joins TRBV10-3 to TRBJ2-7, with 14 bases aligning to TRBD2. V was pared by 3 bases and J by 1 base, with 5 bases of the junction left unmatched. Germline-derived CDR1 and CDR2 are ENHRY and SYGVKD. The CDR3 totals 17 residues. CDR3 DNA sequence: TGTGCCATCAGTGACCCCGGGACTAGCGGGAGTTCCTACGAGCAGTACTTC. This sequence encodes CAISDPGTSGSSYEQYF.

This clonotype occurred many times. The chain is built from TRBV19 and TRBJ2-5; the D gene is possibly TRBD2 (6 bases). The germline V gene has CDR1 LNHDA and CDR2 SQIVND (reference sequence). Between the trimmed V and J ends, which lost 3 bases and 4 bases, there was a span of 9 bases. The CDR3 length is 13 residues. The DNA of the CDR3 is TGTGCCAGTAGTATCTCGGGAGCAGAGACCCAGTACTTC. It yields the protein CASSISGAETQYF.

The chain combines TRBV19 with TRBJ1-5; 9 positions agree with TRBD1. This CDR3 is built from 15 residues. Germline CDR1 LNHDA, CDR2 SQIVND (reference sequence). Trimming took 5 bases from V and 1 from J; bases not matched to a gene: 3. CDR3 bases: TGTGCCAGTAGTGGGACAGGGAGCAGCAATCAGCCCCAGCATTTT. It codes for CASSGTGSSNQPQHF.

This clonotype was seen many times. The chain couples TRBV5-1 to TRBJ1-2, with D tentatively TRBD1 (6 bases). Per germline, CDR1 SGHRS and CDR2 YFSETQ. Trimming cost V 3 bases and J 4 bases, with 16 bases left between them. CDR3 length: 15 residues. CDR3 residues: CASSYSGGRSYGYTF. The DNA for the CDR3 is TGCGCCAGCAGCTATTCCGGGGGGCGCAGCTATGGCTACACCTTC.

This clonotype showed up many times. The chain combines TRBV12-3 or TRBV12-4 with TRBJ2-1, with TRBD2 identical over 13 bases. The V gene end was trimmed by 4 bases and the J gene end by 9 bases; junction bases not matched to a gene: 6. CDR3 size: 15 residues. The CDR3 region is CASSSGLAGAGEQFF. CDR3 in DNA: TGTGCCAGCAGTTCCGGACTAGCGGGAGCGGGTGAGCAGTTCTTC.

This clonotype was seen at least ten times. The rearrangement uses TRBV7-3 and TRBJ2-3, with 10 nucleotides matching TRBD2. CDR3 size: 16 residues. V shed 5 bases and J 4 bases; nucleotides not matched to a gene: 9. CDR1 SGHTA and CDR2 FQGTGA come from the germline V gene. For the CDR3, the DNA is TGTGCCAGCAGCAACAAAACAGCGGGAGGGCCAGATACGCAGTATTTT. Translated: CASSNKTAGGPDTQYF.

The table lists this clonotype with many counts. The chain links TRBV5-1 to TRBJ2-7; 8 bases align to TRBD2. CDR1 and CDR2 from the germline V gene are SGHRS and YFSETQ. The CDR3 contains 16 residues. V was clipped by 0 bases and J by 3 bases; unmatched bases: 8. The chain's CDR3 is CASSLGVAGTVYEQYF. The CDR3 bases are TGCGCCAGCAGCTTGGGGGTAGCGGGGACCGTCTACGAGCAGTACTTC.

This clonotype showed up many times. CDR3 loop: CASSASSDLAGGELFF. DNA of the CDR3: TGTGCCAGCAGCGCCTCCTCCGACTTGGCGGGCGGGGAGCTGTTTTTT. The chain combines TRBV9 with TRBJ2-2; D is perhaps TRBD2 (5 bases). V lost 3 bases and J 7 bases, leaving 19 bases between the germline ends. Germline CDR1 reads SGDLS; CDR2 reads YYNGEE. The CDR3 runs 16 residues. The full variable domain, its missing parts supplied by reference TRBV9 and TRBJ2-2, is DSGVTQTPKHLITATGQRVTLRCSPRSGDLSVYWYQQSLDQGLQFLIQYYNGEERAKGNILERFSAQQFPDLHSELNLSSLELGDSALYFCASSASSDLAGGELFFGEGSRLTVL.

This chain uses TRBV7-2 with TRBJ2-7; 14 bases align to TRBD2. The length of the CDR3 is 14 residues. Trimming at V came to 6 bases and at J to 6 bases, leaving 4 bases not matched to a gene. Germline V gene lookup returns CDR1 SGHTA and CDR2 FQGNSA. CDR3 sequence reads: CASRLTSGRGEQYF. The CDR3 region has the DNA TGTGCCAGCAGACTGACTAGCGGGAGGGGCGAGCAGTACTTC.

By its share, this clonotype is medium-sized (0.01 to 0.1%). The CDR3 sequence is CAIRGKDSSYEQYF. The CDR3 DNA reads TGTGCCATCAGGGGGAAGGATAGCTCCTACGAGCAGTACTTC. The chain couples TRBV10-3 to TRBJ2-7, with no clear D. Between the trimmed V and J ends, which lost 6 bases and 0 bases, there was a span of 12 bases. Per the germline V gene, CDR1 is ENHRY and CDR2 is SYGVKD. The CDR3 sequence is 14 residues long.

The chain couples TRBV5-1 to TRBJ1-6; tentative D call: TRBD1 (6 bases). Trimming cost V 1 base and J 9 bases, with 14 bases left between them. Germline assignment: CDR1 SGHRS and CDR2 YFSETQ. The CDR3 totals 15 residues. CDR3 nucleotides: TGCGCCAGCAGCTTGTGGGGGGGCCAGGCTTCACCCCTCCACTTT. This gives the protein CASSLWGGQASPLHF.

For this clonotype: This could be a read error, since a much larger clone is one nucleotide away. The chain links TRBV4-2 to TRBJ1-1; no firm D call. In germline, CDR1 is LGHNA, CDR2 YNFKEQ. Trimming cost V 1 base and J 4 bases, with 7 bases left between them. The CDR3 is 13 residues long. CDR3 loop: CASSQVRATEAFF. The DNA of the CDR3 is TGTGCCAGCAGCCAAGTGCGGGCCACTGAAGCTTTCTTT.

This clonotype was counted at least ten times. The rearrangement joins TRBV13 to TRBJ1-6; a possible D gene is TRBD1 (6 bases). Germline V lookup: CDR1 PRHDT, CDR2 FYEKMQ (reference sequence). The germline V and J ends were trimmed by 6 bases and 1 base, with 10 bases remaining between them. The CDR3 is 15 amino acids. The CDR3 DNA is TGTGCCAGCAGTACGGGGGCGTCCTATAATTCACCCCTCCACTTT. Translated: CASSTGASYNSPLHF.

The genes are TRBV20-1 and TRBJ2-3, with D unclear. Trimming took 3 bases from V and 3 from J, leaving 13 bases between them. Germline-derived CDR1 and CDR2 are DFQATT and SNEGSKA (reference sequence). CDR3 length equals 14 residues. The CDR3 here is CSARNWVGTDTQYF. The CDR3, as DNA: TGCAGTGCTAGGAACTGGGTCGGGACAGATACGCAGTATTTT.

Remarks on this clonotype: This may arise from a read error, as a much more abundant clone is one base away. V usage is TRBV6-5 and J usage is TRBJ2-7; TRBD1 aligns across 9 bases. This CDR3 region has 16 residues. V shed 6 bases and J 2 bases; nucleotides not matched to a gene: 11. CDR1 MNHEY and CDR2 SVGAGI come from the germline V gene. Here the CDR3 DNA reads TGTGCCAGCAGCACCCCCGGGACAGGGAGCGCCTACGAGCAGTACTTC. Translation gives CASSTPGTGSAYEQYF.

A remark on this clonotype: A read error may produce the germline difference seen at one junction end. The rearrangement links TRBV11-2 to TRBJ2-3, with 7 positions matching TRBD1. CDR3 length: 12 residues. From germline, CDR1 is SGHAT and CDR2 FQNNGV. CDR3 amino acids: CASSLRFTTGCF. CDR3 coding DNA: TGTGCCAGCAGCTTACGGTTCACGACAGGGTGTTTT.

In regard to this clonotype: It is likely a read error, because the conserved phenylalanine at the end of the CDR3 is missing. The chain joins TRBV4-1 to TRBJ2-5; perhaps TRBD2 as D (6 bases). The germline V gene encodes CDR1 MGHRA and CDR2 YSYEKL. CDR3 size: 17 residues. Between the trimmed V and J ends, which lost 1 base and 4 bases, there was a span of 19 bases. In DNA, the CDR3 is TGCGCCAGCAGCCAAGTGAGGGCGGGGAGAGCTTCAGAGACCCAGTACTGC. As protein: CASSQVRAGRASETQYC.

This clonotype appeared many times. V and J are TRBV5-8 and TRBJ2-7; D might be TRBD1 or TRBD2, each matching 6 bases. The germline V gene has CDR1 SGHTS and CDR2 YDEGEE. The CDR3 has 14 residues. V was trimmed by 4 bases and J by 2 bases, leaving 13 bases between them. CDR3 sequence: CASSPGRGAYEQYF. CDR3 nucleotides: TGTGCCAGCAGCCCTGGTAGGGGGGCCTACGAGCAGTACTTC.

V and J are TRBV20-1 and TRBJ2-3, with D perhaps matching TRBD2 (7 bases). Trimming pared 5 bases from V and 1 base from J, leaving 10 bases between. The germline gives CDR1 DFQATT, CDR2 SNEGSKA (reference sequence). This CDR3 has 13 amino acids. The CDR3 sequence is CSAGGGRTDTQYF. CDR3 DNA sequence: TGCAGTGCTGGGGGGGGGCGCACAGATACGCAGTATTTT.

The CDR3 coding sequence is TGTGCCAGCTCACCACGAGGGGTAGCGTCAGATACGCAGTATTTT. Protein sequence: CASSPRGVASDTQYF. The chain recombines TRBV18 with TRBJ2-3; D is tentatively TRBD1 or TRBD2 (5 bases each). This CDR3 contains 15 residues. Between the trimmed V and J ends, which lost 1 base and 4 bases, there was a span of 12 bases. The germline V gene encodes CDR1 KGHSH and CDR2 LQKENI.

This clonotype was observed many times. The chain joins TRBV19 to TRBJ2-5, with 9 bases identical to TRBD2. The CDR3 extends over 13 amino acids. Germline CDR1 is LNHDA and CDR2 is SQIVND (reference sequence). J gave up 5 bases and V 7 bases, and 5 bases lay outside the gene matches. CDR3: CASTSTSGETQYF. CDR3 nucleotides: TGTGCCAGTACGTCAACTAGCGGGGAGACCCAGTACTTC.

Comment on this clonotype: The CDR3 end shows no conserved phenylalanine or tryptophan, and so a read error is likely. The limits of the CDR3 on the DNA are not certain, so only TCRdb's listed CDR3 is given. This chain links TRBV24-1 with TRBJ2-6; the DNA was not compared with TRBD1, the D call given in the table. Germline V CDR1 and CDR2: KGHDR, SFDVKD. From its first to its last residue, the CDR3 has 8 amino acids. CDR3 sequence: CATSAWGR.

The CDR3 DNA reads as TGCAGTGCTAGCCGACAGGGGGGCTACACCTTC. Its protein is CSASRQGGYTF. J is TRBJ1-2 and V is TRBV20-1; 8 bases match TRBD1. This CDR3 has 11 amino acids. CDR1 and CDR2 from the germline V gene are DFQATT and SNEGSKA (reference sequence). V was pared by 3 bases and J by 8 bases, with 2 bases of the junction left unmatched.